The 19 T cell receptor beta chains reported below all come from one sample, sequenced in a study of Tregs in tolerant kidney transplant recipients. Recipients received nonmyeloablative bone marrow transplants from related graft donors, with transient mixed chimerism. Some clones are missing from TCRdb's copy, which holds only in-frame ones; the method was immunoSEQ multiplex PCR. This table lists 14,000 or so clones. The starting material was CD8+ T cells from blood (PBMCs), obtained 6 months after the transplant. The receptors stem from a human patient who received a combined kidney and bone marrow transplant. The graft donor may be the source of some T cells.

Concerning this clone: The CDR3 end is not reached by the read, which stops 3 residues before it; the germline J gene fills it in. This chain links TRBV11-2 with TRBJ2-7, with D maybe TRBD1 (6 bases). The CDR3 runs to 14 residues. Germline V lookup: CDR1 SGHAT, CDR2 FQNNGV. The ends were cut back, 3 bases at V and 2 bases at J, with 11 bases in the middle. CDR3 residues: CASSFGQHTYEQYF. The covered CDR3 bases are TGTGCCAGCAGCTTCGGACAGCATACCTACGAG. Full variable domain (outside the CDR3, taken from reference TRBV11-2 and TRBJ2-7): EAGVAQSPRYKIIEKRQSVAFWCNPISGHATLYWYQQILGQGPKLLIQFQNNGVVDDSQLPKDRFSAERLKGVDSTLKIQPAKLEDSAVYLCASSFGQHTYEQYFGPGTRLTVT.

About this clone: The read finishes 3 residues shy of the CDR3 end, and the germline J gene is used to complete it. The J gene is TRBJ1-2, the V gene TRBV30; 10 bases are a match to TRBD1. The CDR3 totals 12 residues. Germline lookup yields CDR1 GTSNPN and CDR2 SVGIG (reference sequence). The part of the CDR3 DNA that was read is TGTGCCTGCCCCGGACAGGGGGGCGGC. This encodes CACPGQGGG. In full, the CDR3 is CACPGQGGGYTF.

Points on this clone: The read terminates 3 residues ahead of where the CDR3 ends, so the germline J gene completes it. The chain employs TRBV29-1 and TRBJ2-2; D may be TRBD1 (6 bases). V gave up 3 bases and J gave up 0 bases, with 11 bases separating them. CDR3 length: 15 amino acids. Germline CDR1 is SQVTM and CDR2 is ANQGSEA. The sequenced CDR3 bases are TGCAGCGTTGACCCCGGGACATCGAACACCGGGGAG. Translation gives CSVDPGTSNTGE. The whole CDR3 protein is CSVDPGTSNTGELFF.

As concerns this clone: The sequenced fragment ends 3 residues before the CDR3 boundary, so the rest is inferred from the germline J gene. The rearrangement joins TRBV18 to TRBJ1-1, with 7 positions matching TRBD1. V shed 0 bases and J 0 bases; nucleotides not matched to a gene: 4. Germline V lookup: CDR1 KGHSH, CDR2 LQKENI. The CDR3 sequence is 16 residues long. The CDR3 loop reads CASSPPARGMNTEAFF. Partial CDR3 DNA: TGTGCCAGCTCACCACCGGCCAGGGGGATGAACACTGAA.

Turning to this clone: The read finishes 3 residues shy of the CDR3 end, and the germline J gene is used to complete it. The V and J genes are TRBV7-6 and TRBJ2-7; D not certain. The V and J ends lost 0 bases and 4 bases respectively, with 10 bases between them. The CDR3 sequence is 14 residues long. Germline CDR1 is SGHVS and CDR2 is FNYEAQ. CDR3 in amino acids: CASSLAEPGYEQYF. The sequenced part of the CDR3 DNA is TGTGCCAGCAGCTTAGCGGAGCCCGGGTACGAG.

As for this clone: The CDR3 is cut off 3 residues early in the read; its end comes from the germline J gene. The chain combines TRBV4-1 with TRBJ1-1; D perhaps matches TRBD1 (5 bases). This CDR3 is built from 14 residues. Trimming removed 2 bases at V and 4 bases at J, with 11 bases between. Per germline, CDR1 MGHRA and CDR2 YSYEKL. The CDR3 loop reads CASSQNPGFTEAFF. The covered CDR3 bases are TGCGCCAGCAGCCAAAATCCAGGGTTCACTGAA.

This clone shows up as medium-sized by frequency. The DNA ends 3 residues before the CDR3 does, and the rest of the CDR3 is filled in from the germline J gene. The chain joins TRBV6-4 to TRBJ2-2; the match to TRBD1 covers 8 bases. The J segment lost 3 bases and the V segment lost 2 bases, leaving 11 bases of the junction unmatched. This CDR3 is 18 amino acids long. CDR1 and CDR2 from the germline V gene are MRHNA and SNTAGT. The CDR3 DNA, read in part, is TGTGCCAGCAGTGACCGGACAGGGTCGACCTCCTACACCGGGGAG. This gives the protein CASSDRTGSTSYTGE. The full CDR3 is CASSDRTGSTSYTGELFF.

A note on this clone: The DNA ends 3 residues before the CDR3 does, and the rest of the CDR3 is filled in from the germline J gene. This chain joins TRBV10-3 and TRBJ2-5, with 12 bases matching TRBD2. The CDR3 extends over 16 amino acids. Per the germline V gene, CDR1 is ENHRY and CDR2 is SYGVKD. The CDR3 DNA, read in part, is TGTGCCATCAGTGAGTCGGGACTAGCGGGCACAGATACC. Its translation: CAISESGLAGTDT. The full CDR3 sequence reads CAISESGLAGTDTQYF.

Comment on this clone: The missing CDR3 end, 3 residues past where the read stops, is filled in from the germline J gene. V and J are TRBV2 and TRBJ1-4; D not resolved. This CDR3 has 10 amino acids. Germline V gives CDR1 SNHLY, CDR2 FYNNEI. CDR3 in amino acids: CASRGKKLFF. The covered CDR3 bases are TGTGCCAGCCGGGGAAAGAAA. Full variable domain (missing parts from reference TRBV2 and TRBJ1-4): EPEVTQTPSHQVTQMGQEVILRCVPISNHLYFYWYRQILGQKVEFLVSFYNNEISEKSEIFDDQFSVERPDGSNFTLKIRSTKLEDSAMYFCASRGKKLFFGSGTQLSVL.

About this clone itself: Coverage ceases 3 residues before the CDR3 finishes, and the germline J gene fills in the end. The V and J genes are TRBV2 and TRBJ1-2; 7 bases match TRBD1. In germline, CDR1 is SNHLY, CDR2 FYNNEI. This CDR3 region has 15 residues. Trimming removed 4 bases from V and 2 bases from J; junction bases left unmatched: 7. The CDR3 is CASSGALTGNYGYTF. The sequenced part of the CDR3 DNA is TGTGCCAGCAGTGGGGCCTTGACAGGGAACTATGGC.

With respect to this clone: The read terminates 3 residues ahead of where the CDR3 ends, so the germline J gene completes it. V and J are TRBV7-6 and TRBJ2-7, with a possible D match to TRBD2 (6 bases). V dropped 4 bases and J dropped 2 bases, with 24 bases sitting between them. Looked up from germline, CDR1 is SGHVS and CDR2 is FNYEAQ. There are 18 residues in the CDR3. CDR3 sequence: CASSSDPPETSSPYEQYF. CDR3 DNA (partial): TGTGCCAGCAGCTCAGACCCCCCCGAAACTAGCAGCCCCTACGAG.

As regards this clone: The read stops 3 residues short of the end of the CDR3; the missing end is completed from the germline J gene. The V gene is TRBV19, the J gene TRBJ2-1, with D possibly matching TRBD1 (6 bases). This CDR3 has 16 amino acids. Germline CDR1 LNHDA, CDR2 SQIVND (reference sequence). The V and J ends lost 5 bases and 2 bases respectively, with 16 bases between them. CDR3 DNA, as far as it was read: TGTGCCAGTAGTCCCAGATTACAGGGCCCCTACAATGAG. As protein: CASSPRLQGPYNE. The whole CDR3 sequence is CASSPRLQGPYNEQFF.

Of note for this clone: The CDR3 extends 3 residues past the end of the read, so its final part is completed from the germline J gene. The chain has TRBV28 and TRBJ1-5; 10 bases are a match to TRBD1. The CDR3 totals 18 residues. Germline V gene data show CDR1 as MDHEN and CDR2 as SYDVKM. J was trimmed by 3 bases and V by 3 bases; bases with no gene match: 11. The CDR3: CASSFRTGGKLDNQPQHF. Partial CDR3 DNA: TGTGCCAGCAGTTTCCGGACAGGGGGAAAGTTGGACAATCAGCCC.

On this clone itself: Coverage ceases 3 residues before the CDR3 finishes, and the germline J gene fills in the end. The chain uses TRBV23-1 and TRBJ2-7, with 9 bases matching TRBD1. TRBV23-1 is noted as an ORF with a role that remains uncertain. V gave up 0 bases and J gave up 4 bases; unmatched junction bases: 7. The CDR3 has 16 residues. The chain's CDR3 is CASSQSRQGGVYEQYF. CDR3 bases read: TGCGCCAGCAGTCAATCGAGACAGGGGGGGGTTTACGAG.

Comment on this clone: The CDR3 end is not reached by the read, which stops 3 residues before it; the germline J gene fills it in. This chain uses TRBV2 with TRBJ2-3; TRBD2 aligns across 7 bases. J gave up 5 bases and V 4 bases, and 9 bases lay outside the gene matches. This CDR3 is built from 15 residues. Germline-derived CDR1 and CDR2 are SNHLY and FYNNEI. The CDR3 bases that were read are TGTGCCAGCAGTGGGACTAGGGTGGCCGGAGATACG. Translation: CASSGTRVAGDT. The entire CDR3 protein reads CASSGTRVAGDTQYF.

Regarding this clone: The CDR3 end lies 3 residues beyond the end of the read and is filled in from the germline J gene. The chain couples TRBV7-6 to TRBJ2-7, with 10 bases identical to TRBD1. The CDR3 spans 14 residues. CDR1 and CDR2 from the germline V gene are SGHVS and FNYEAQ. With V trimmed by 5 bases and J by 4 bases, 5 bases remained unmatched. The chain's CDR3 is CASSHRDRGYEQYF. The part of the CDR3 DNA that was read is TGTGCCAGCAGCCACCGGGACAGGGGTTACGAG.

About this clone: The CDR3 goes on 3 residues after the read ends, and that part is filled in from the germline J gene. The V gene is TRBV19, the J gene TRBJ1-1; possible D gene TRBD1, 6 bases. CDR1 is LNHDA and CDR2 is SQIVND in the germline V gene (reference sequence). CDR3 size: 14 residues. The V end lost 3 bases, the J end lost 4 bases, and 12 bases lay between the germline ends. The CDR3 protein is CASSIQGRGTEAFF. The sequenced part of the CDR3 DNA is TGTGCCAGTAGTATTCAGGGGAGGGGCACTGAA.

To note about this clone: The read gets to within 3 residues of the CDR3 end, and the germline J gene fills in the rest. This chain uses TRBV19 with TRBJ1-6, with D perhaps TRBD1 (5 bases). The ends were cut back, 6 bases at V and 3 bases at J, with 12 bases in the middle. The germline V gene encodes CDR1 LNHDA and CDR2 SQIVND (reference sequence). This CDR3 is built from 15 residues. The chain's CDR3 is CASRGFRDYNSPLHF. The part of the CDR3 DNA that was read is TGTGCCAGTAGAGGGTTCAGGGACTATAATTCACCC.

A note on this clone: The read is 3 residues too short to cover the CDR3 end, so that end is filled in from the germline J gene. The chain couples TRBV10-3 to TRBJ2-3; 12 positions agree with TRBD1. V lost 3 bases and J lost 6; bases outside the gene matches: 10. Germline-derived CDR1 and CDR2 are ENHRY and SYGVKD. CDR3 length: 17 residues. The sequenced CDR3 bases are TGTGCCATCAGTGACATTACCGGGACAGGGGGCTTCGATACG. It is translated as CAISDITGTGGFDT. The whole CDR3 protein reads CAISDITGTGGFDTQYF.